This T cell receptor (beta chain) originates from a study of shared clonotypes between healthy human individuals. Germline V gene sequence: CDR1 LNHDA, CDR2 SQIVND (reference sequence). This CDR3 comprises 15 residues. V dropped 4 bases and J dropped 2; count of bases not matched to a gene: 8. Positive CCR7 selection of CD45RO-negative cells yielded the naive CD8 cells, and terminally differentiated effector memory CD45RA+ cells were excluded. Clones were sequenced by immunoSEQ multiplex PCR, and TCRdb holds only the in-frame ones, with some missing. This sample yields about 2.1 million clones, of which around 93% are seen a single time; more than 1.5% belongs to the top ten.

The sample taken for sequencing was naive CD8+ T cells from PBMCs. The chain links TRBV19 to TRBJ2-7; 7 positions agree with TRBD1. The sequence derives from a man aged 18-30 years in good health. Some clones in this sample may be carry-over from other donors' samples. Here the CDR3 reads CASSSGTGVPYEQYF. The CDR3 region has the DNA TGTGCCAGTAGTAGCGGCACAGGGGTCCCCTACGAGCAGTACTTC.